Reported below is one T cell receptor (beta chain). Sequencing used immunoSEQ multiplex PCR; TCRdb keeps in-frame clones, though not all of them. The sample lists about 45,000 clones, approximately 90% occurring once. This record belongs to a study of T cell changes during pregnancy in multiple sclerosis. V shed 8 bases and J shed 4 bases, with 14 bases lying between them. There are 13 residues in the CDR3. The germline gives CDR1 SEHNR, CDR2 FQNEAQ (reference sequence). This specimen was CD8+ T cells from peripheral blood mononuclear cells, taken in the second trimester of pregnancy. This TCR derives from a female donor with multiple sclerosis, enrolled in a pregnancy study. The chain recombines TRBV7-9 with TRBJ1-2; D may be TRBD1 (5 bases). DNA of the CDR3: TGTGCCAGCGAGGAAGACAGATTCTATGGCTACACCTTC. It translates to CASEEDRFYGYTF.